This TCR beta chain was captured in a study of CD4 T cells in relation to SARS-CoV-2 and coronaviruses. About the research overall: After roughly ten days of antigen culture, PBMC TCR beta CDR3s were sequenced.

Survey-level TCR-beta sequencing used DNA from CEF-cultured naive and memory CD4+ T cells. The method was immunoSEQ multiplex PCR; TCRdb's version includes in-frame clones alone and lacks a portion of them. The data contain tens of thousands of clones, around 80% of them singletons. About 10^5 naive or memory CD4+ cells were cultured with CEF peptides for approximately 11 days. Regarding this clone: The antigen remains undetermined.

Material for sequencing was naive CD4+ T cells from PBMCs, cultured in vitro. The sample's subset: naive CD4+ T cells isolated by negative enrichment. The clonotype comes from an adult with COVID-19.

This CDR3 reads CASSEGPRQETQYF. The CDR3, as DNA: TGTGCCAGCAGTGAAGGGCCACGCCAAGAGACCCAGTACTTC. The chain carries TRBV2 and TRBJ2-5; D ambiguous. Germline V gene lookup returns CDR1 SNHLY and CDR2 FYNNEI. V shed 1 base and J shed 1 base, with 7 bases lying between them. There are 14 residues in the CDR3.